The 13 T cell receptor beta chains below were found in one sample sequenced in a study of human CD8 memory T cell subsets. UMI-labeled 5' RACE was used, and it produced the TCR beta libraries. TCRdb reprocessed the 5' RACE reads and stores each CDR3 protein as one record, lacking DNA. The sample holds about 20,000 distinct CDR3 sequences. The sample consisted of CD8+ T cells from PBMCs. These receptors all come from a human donor in good health.

The rearrangement joins TRBV5-1 to TRBJ2-1; TCRdb proposes TRBD2, but this gene call is untestable without DNA. The germline V gene encodes CDR1 SGHRS and CDR2 YFSETQ. This CDR3 has 16 residues. CDR3 amino acids: CASRETSGGSYNEQFF. Supplemented by reference TRBV5-1 and TRBJ2-1, the full variable domain reads KAGVTQTPRYLIKTRGQQVTLSCSPISGHRSVSWYQQTPGQGLQFLFEYFSETQRNKGNFPGRFSGRQFSNSRSEMNVSTLELGDSALYLCASRETSGGSYNEQFFGPGTRLTVL.

The V and J genes are TRBV2 and TRBJ2-3; TCRdb picks TRBD2, but there is no DNA to check that call. This CDR3 is built from 17 residues. The V gene's germline CDR1 is SNHLY and CDR2 FYNNEI. The CDR3 reads CASARASGGPGTDTQYF.

The chain joins TRBV4-3 to TRBJ1-2. This CDR3 is 14 amino acids long. CDR1 LGHNA and CDR2 YSLEER come from the germline V gene. The CDR3 sequence: CASSQEEVGYGYTF.

The V call is TRBV29-1, the J call TRBJ2-1. The CDR3 consists of 14 residues. Germline V gives CDR1 SQVTM, CDR2 ANQGSEA. This CDR3 reads CSVVTGSSYNEQFF.

The CDR3 spells CASSPRRMSGFANTGELFF. V gene TRBV9 combines with J gene TRBJ2-2. Germline V gene lookup returns CDR1 SGDLS and CDR2 YYNGEE. The length of the CDR3 is 19 residues.

The chain couples TRBV7-9 to TRBJ2-1; the TCRdb call, TRBD2, lacks DNA for checking. Per germline, CDR1 SEHNR and CDR2 FQNEAQ (reference sequence). The CDR3 spans 15 residues. This CDR3 is CASNPPGDSYNEQFF.

The CDR3 spells CASSTRWETHEQFF. The chain has TRBV9 and TRBJ2-1; TCRdb designates TRBD2, a call that cannot be tested without DNA. Germline V gives CDR1 SGDLS, CDR2 YYNGEE. The CDR3 extends over 14 amino acids.

The V and J genes are TRBV3-1 and TRBJ2-7. Per the germline V gene, CDR1 is LGHDT and CDR2 is YNNKEL (reference sequence). CDR3 length: 11 residues. The CDR3 loop is CASSQVPEQYF.

This clonotype is medium-sized by frequency. The V call is TRBV28, the J call TRBJ1-4; TCRdb designates TRBD1, a call that cannot be tested without DNA. The CDR3 spans 16 residues. CDR1 MDHEN and CDR2 SYDVKM come from the germline V gene. The CDR3: CASSTYSGQSNEKLFF.

This chain joins TRBV3-1 and TRBJ2-3. This CDR3 region has 15 residues. Per the germline V gene, CDR1 is LGHDT and CDR2 is YNNKEL (reference sequence). The CDR3 protein is CASSQEGMYTDTQYF.

The chain uses TRBV5-6 and TRBJ2-3; the D call from TCRdb, TRBD1, cannot be confirmed without DNA. Per germline, CDR1 SGHDT and CDR2 YYEEEE. The CDR3 runs 17 residues. CDR3 sequence: CASSSGASGGVTDTQYF. Filled out from reference TRBV5-6 and TRBJ2-3, the complete variable domain reads DAGVTQSPTHLIKTRGQQVTLRCSPKSGHDTVSWYQQALGQGPQFIFQYYEEEERQRGNFPDRFSGHQFPNYSSELNVNALLLGDSALYLCASSSGASGGVTDTQYFGPGTRLTVL.

The V gene is TRBV4-3, the J gene TRBJ2-1; lacking DNA, the TRBD2 call made by TCRdb goes unchecked. This CDR3 region has 15 residues. Per the germline V gene, CDR1 is LGHNA and CDR2 is YSLEER. CDR3 loop: CASSQEWALGNEQFF.

In terms of frequency, this clonotype is medium-sized (0.01 to 0.1%). The chain joins TRBV29-1 to TRBJ2-4; TCRdb picks TRBD2, but there is no DNA to check that call. Germline V gene lookup returns CDR1 SQVTM and CDR2 ANQGSEA. The CDR3 covers 11 residues. This chain's CDR3 is CSGESKNIQYF.